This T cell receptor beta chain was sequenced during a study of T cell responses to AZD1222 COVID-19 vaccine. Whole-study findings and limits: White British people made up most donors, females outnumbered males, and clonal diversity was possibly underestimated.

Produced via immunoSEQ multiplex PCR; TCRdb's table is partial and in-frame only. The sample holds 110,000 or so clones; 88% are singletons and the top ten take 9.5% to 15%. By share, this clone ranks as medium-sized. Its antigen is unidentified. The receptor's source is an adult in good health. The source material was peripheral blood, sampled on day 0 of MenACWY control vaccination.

CDR3 sequence: CSVEDAGVTNQPQHF. In nucleotides, the CDR3 is TGCAGCGTTGAAGATGCAGGGGTAACTAATCAGCCCCAGCATTTT. The J gene is TRBJ1-5, the V gene TRBV29-1; D may be TRBD1 (6 bases). Germline loops: CDR1 SQVTM, CDR2 ANQGSEA. CDR3 length: 15 amino acids. Trimming stripped 0 bases from V and 4 bases from J, with 13 bases between.